This note documents a single T cell receptor (beta chain) sequence. Its antigen is unidentified. After removal of 5 bases from V and 5 bases from J, the junction contained 8 bases not matched to a gene. This CDR3 is 14 amino acids long. All donors were healthy Caucasians. This entry is derived from a study of identical twins. Study-wide findings and caveats: Conclusions relied on cross-sectional statistical analysis, not following the same donors. Where beta out-of-frame sequences were concerned, excess twin sharing was weaker.

With template switching, a universal primer site was added, and the cDNA carried unique molecular identifiers. TCRdb called the 5' RACE reads again in MiXCR, with one record for every CDR3 protein. This table holds more than 1.5 million distinct CDR3 sequences, 25% to 35% found once. This TCR was sampled from a newborn girl in good health. This chain links TRBV12-3 or TRBV12-4 with TRBJ1-2; 7 nucleotides agree with TRBD1. The sample comprised cord blood. In nucleotides, the CDR3 is TGTGCCAGCAGTCCGAACAGGGGAAGGTATGGCTACACCTTC. Translation: CASSPNRGRYGYTF.